One sample yielded the 21 T cell receptor beta chains listed below, sequenced in a study of response to subunit inactivated influenza vaccine. TCRdb processed the RT-PCR reads anew with MiXCR; each CDR3 protein has one entry. The data hold about 500,000 distinct CDR3 sequences, with 15% to 20% observed a single time. Sequences were derived from CD4+ T cells sorted from PBMCs, sampled around 2 years after vaccination. These receptors were taken from a man between 50 and 70 years old who received an inactivated influenza vaccine.

This clonotype was found many times. The chain recombines TRBV12-3 or TRBV12-4 with TRBJ2-2; weak D call: TRBD1 (6 bases). V gave up 6 bases and J gave up 2 bases, with 13 bases separating them. The CDR3 covers 15 residues. The CDR3 DNA is TGTGCCAGCAGGAAGAGGACAGCAAACACCGGGGAGCTGTTTTTT. Translating it yields CASRKRTANTGELFF.

The chain joins TRBV4-3 to TRBJ1-2; tentative D call: TRBD1 (5 bases). Trimming stripped 0 bases from V and 6 bases from J, with 14 bases between. The CDR3 runs 15 residues. Germline assignment: CDR1 LGHNA and CDR2 YSLEER. The CDR3 sequence: CASSQDGGGFNGYTF. The CDR3 DNA reads TGCGCCAGCAGCCAAGATGGGGGGGGATTTAATGGCTACACCTTC.

There are a few counts of this clonotype. The rearrangement links TRBV5-6 to TRBJ1-6, with D possibly matching TRBD1 (6 bases). The CDR3 runs to 15 residues. V was clipped by 5 bases and J by 10 bases, with 19 bases between them. Germline CDR1 and CDR2: SGHDT and YYEEEE. CDR3 amino acids: CASRGTGTYGSPLHF. Here the CDR3 DNA reads TGTGCCAGCAGGGGTACCGGGACATATGGCTCACCCCTCCACTTT. The full variable domain, in which reference TRBV5-6 and TRBJ1-6 provide the parts outside the CDR3, is DAGVTQSPTHLIKTRGQQVTLRCSPKSGHDTVSWYQQALGQGPQFIFQYYEEEERQRGNFPDRFSGHQFPNYSSELNVNALLLGDSALYLCASRGTGTYGSPLHFGNGTRLTVT.

This clonotype has just a few counts. The chain is built from TRBV5-1 and TRBJ2-1; D unresolved. The CDR3 extends over 15 amino acids. V lost 4 bases, J lost 2 bases, and 13 bases lay in between. Germline-derived CDR1 and CDR2 are SGHRS and YFSETQ. The CDR3 spells CASSAMDPAYNEQFF. The DNA of the CDR3 is TGCGCCAGCAGCGCGATGGACCCGGCCTACAATGAGCAGTTCTTC.

This clonotype was recorded many times. This chain links TRBV18 with TRBJ2-1, with 7 bases that match TRBD1. This CDR3 is 15 amino acids long. With V trimmed by 2 bases and J by 10 bases, 11 bases remained unmatched. Germline assignment: CDR1 KGHSH and CDR2 LQKENI. The CDR3 here is CASSPTRQQGNEQFF. The CDR3 DNA sequence: TGTGCCAGCTCACCAACACGACAACAGGGGAACGAGCAGTTCTTC.

This clonotype has more than one count but fewer than ten. V usage is TRBV2 and J usage is TRBJ2-3; D gene uncertain. Germline loops: CDR1 SNHLY, CDR2 FYNNEI. V gave up 6 bases and J gave up 9 bases, with 7 bases separating them. The CDR3 spans 10 residues. CDR3 sequence reads: CASRRITQYF. CDR3 DNA sequence: TGTGCCAGCAGGAGGATCACGCAGTATTTT.

Only a few counts were recorded for this clonotype. V and J are TRBV10-3 and TRBJ1-2; possibly TRBD1 for D (5 bases). The CDR3 has 11 residues. Germline V CDR1 and CDR2: ENHRY, SYGVKD. With 3 bases removed from V and 6 bases from J, the gap between germline ends came to 5 bases. This CDR3 reads CAISDRDGYTF. CDR3 DNA: TGTGCCATCAGTGACAGGGATGGCTACACCTTC.

The chain has TRBV10-3 and TRBJ2-5; 7 bases agree with TRBD1. The CDR3 is made up of 15 amino acids. V trimming: 3 bases; J trimming: 3 bases; junction bases outside the gene matches: 7. Germline V lookup: CDR1 ENHRY, CDR2 SYGVKD. The CDR3 spells CAISDYQGVKETQYF. The CDR3, as DNA: TGTGCCATCAGTGATTACCAGGGGGTGAAAGAGACCCAGTACTTC.

The chain links TRBV5-1 to TRBJ1-1; tentatively, D is TRBD1 (5 bases). Germline V gene data show CDR1 as SGHRS and CDR2 as YFSETQ. CDR3 length: 13 amino acids. V was clipped by 3 bases and J by 5 bases, with 11 bases between them. The chain's CDR3 is CASSWDETTEAFF. CDR3 sequence (DNA): TGCGCCAGCAGCTGGGACGAAACGACTGAAGCTTTCTTT.

This chain's CDR3 is CASSSNSGSDTQYF. The CDR3 nucleotides are TGCGCCAGCAGCTCAAATTCGGGATCAGATACGCAGTATTTT. V and J are TRBV5-1 and TRBJ2-3; D possibly corresponds to TRBD2 (5 bases). CDR3 length: 14 amino acids. Between the trimmed V and J ends, which lost 3 bases and 4 bases, there was a span of 12 bases. Germline CDR1 and CDR2: SGHRS and YFSETQ. Filled out from reference TRBV5-1 and TRBJ2-3, the complete variable domain reads KAGVTQTPRYLIKTRGQQVTLSCSPISGHRSVSWYQQTPGQGLQFLFEYFSETQRNKGNFPGRFSGRQFSNSRSEMNVSTLELGDSALYLCASSSNSGSDTQYFGPGTRLTVL.

This sequence joins TRBV6-2 or TRBV6-3 and TRBJ2-3; tentatively, D is TRBD2 (6 bases). This CDR3 contains 17 residues. The germline V gene encodes CDR1 MNHEY and CDR2 SVGEGT. Trimming took off 4 bases at V and 0 bases at J, with 17 bases between the two ends. The CDR3 loop is CASSSTGDRPSTDTQYF. Written as DNA, the CDR3 is TGTGCCAGCAGTTCCACGGGGGACCGTCCTAGCACAGATACGCAGTATTTT.

The chain is built from TRBV4-1 and TRBJ2-1; 9 positions agree with TRBD1. The CDR3 sequence is 15 residues long. Germline V CDR1 and CDR2: MGHRA, YSYEKL. V gave up 1 base and J gave up 5 bases; unmatched junction bases: 3. The CDR3 spells CASSQVQGANNEQFF. The CDR3 coding sequence is TGCGCCAGCAGCCAAGTACAGGGGGCGAACAATGAGCAGTTCTTC.

The J gene is TRBJ2-5, the V gene TRBV15, with 8 bases aligning to TRBD2. Germline lookup yields CDR1 LNHNV and CDR2 YYDKDF (reference sequence). The length of the CDR3 is 16 residues. The ends lost 0 bases at V and 5 bases at J; junction bases unmatched: 8. The CDR3 DNA reads as TGTGCCACCAGCAGAGATTTTGTAGCGGGGCTGGAGACCCAGTACTTC. This encodes CATSRDFVAGLETQYF.

This clonotype was seen a few times. The chain employs TRBV27 and TRBJ2-3; 14 bases agree with TRBD2. Germline loops: CDR1 MNHEY, CDR2 SMNVEV (reference sequence). V shed 5 bases, J shed 2 bases, and the junction held 9 bases outside the gene matches. The CDR3 length is 18 residues. In DNA form, the CDR3 reads TGTGCCAGCAGTCCGACTAGCGGGAGGGCCTACCCCACAGATACGCAGTATTTT. It yields the protein CASSPTSGRAYPTDTQYF.

The chain employs TRBV21-1 and TRBJ2-5. TRBV21-1 is given as a pseudogene. This CDR3 has 10 amino acids. The CDR3 region has the DNA TGTGCCAGCGAAAGGGACTCCGAGTACTTC. Translated: CASERDSEYF.

V and J are TRBV15 and TRBJ2-3; 7 nucleotides agree with TRBD2. The CDR3 has 16 amino acids. V gave up 0 bases and J gave up 7 bases; unmatched junction bases: 10. Germline CDR1 and CDR2: LNHNV and YYDKDF (reference sequence). The CDR3 bases are TGTGCCACCAGCAGAGAAAAGGGAGGGAGTGGGTATACGCAGTATTTT. It specifies CATSREKGGSGYTQYF.

The chain recombines TRBV20-1 with TRBJ2-5; D remains ambiguous. The CDR3 is 14 residues long. CDR1 is DFQATT, CDR2 SNEGSKA, per germline (reference sequence). V was pared by 4 bases and J by 1 base, with 13 bases between. The CDR3 region is CSAIGLNSQETQYF. Written as DNA, the CDR3 is TGCAGTGCTATAGGCTTAAATTCCCAAGAGACCCAGTACTTC.

The V and J genes are TRBV12-3 or TRBV12-4 and TRBJ2-4; possibly TRBD2 for D (6 bases). Trimming cost V 6 bases and J 4 bases, with 10 bases left between them. The CDR3 loop spans 13 amino acids. CDR3 sequence reads: CASRAGWKNIQYF. CDR3 sequence (DNA): TGTGCCAGCAGGGCGGGGTGGAAAAACATTCAGTACTTC.

This clonotype turned up a few times. As DNA, the CDR3 is TGCGCCAGCAGCCAAGACGAGAGGGTTCGTTCACCCCTCCACTTT. Protein: CASSQDERVRSPLHF. V and J are TRBV4-1 and TRBJ1-6; D call uncertain. In germline, CDR1 is MGHRA, CDR2 YSYEKL. This CDR3 spans 15 amino acids. Trimming cost V 0 bases and J 9 bases, with 12 bases left between them.

In this sample, this clonotype turned up many times. The chain is built from TRBV4-2 and TRBJ2-3; no clear D gene. V was clipped by 4 bases and J by 5 bases, with 7 bases between them. The CDR3 contains 12 residues. Germline CDR1 is LGHNA and CDR2 is YNFKEQ. In nucleotides, the CDR3 is TGTGCCAGCAGCCCGTGGGGAGATACGCAGTATTTT. Its translation is CASSPWGDTQYF.

This chain joins TRBV5-6 and TRBJ2-5; D is ambiguous. This CDR3 contains 13 residues. Germline V gene lookup returns CDR1 SGHDT and CDR2 YYEEEE. V was cut by 1 base and J by 3 bases, with 7 bases left in between. CDR3 region: CASSLLREETQYF. CDR3 nucleotides: TGTGCCAGCAGCTTGCTCCGGGAAGAGACCCAGTACTTC.